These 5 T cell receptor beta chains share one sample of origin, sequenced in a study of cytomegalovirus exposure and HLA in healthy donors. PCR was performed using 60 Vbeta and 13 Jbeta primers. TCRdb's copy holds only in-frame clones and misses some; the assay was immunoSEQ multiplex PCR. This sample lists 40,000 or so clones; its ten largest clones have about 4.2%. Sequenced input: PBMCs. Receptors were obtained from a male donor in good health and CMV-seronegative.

The CDR3 sequence: CASSGEGSYNEQFF. In DNA, the CDR3 is TGTGCCAGCAGCGGGGAGGGGAGCTACAATGAGCAGTTCTTC. V is TRBV9 and J is TRBJ2-1; 7 bases are shared with TRBD2. The CDR3 totals 14 residues. The junction had 3 bases not matched to a gene; V was cut back by 3 bases and J by 3 bases. Per the germline V gene, CDR1 is SGDLS and CDR2 is YYNGEE.

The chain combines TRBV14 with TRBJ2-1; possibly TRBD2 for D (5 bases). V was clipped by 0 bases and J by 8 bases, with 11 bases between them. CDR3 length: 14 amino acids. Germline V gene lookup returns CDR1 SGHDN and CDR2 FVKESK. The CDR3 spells CASSQDLLVYEQFF. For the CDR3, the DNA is TGTGCCAGCAGCCAAGACTTACTAGTTTATGAGCAGTTCTTC.

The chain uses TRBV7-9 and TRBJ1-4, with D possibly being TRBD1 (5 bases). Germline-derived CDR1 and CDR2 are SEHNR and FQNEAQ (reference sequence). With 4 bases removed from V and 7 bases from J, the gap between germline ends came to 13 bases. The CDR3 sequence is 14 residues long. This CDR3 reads CASSSAQDAEKLFF. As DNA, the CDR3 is TGTGCCAGCAGCTCAGCACAGGACGCTGAAAAACTGTTTTTT.

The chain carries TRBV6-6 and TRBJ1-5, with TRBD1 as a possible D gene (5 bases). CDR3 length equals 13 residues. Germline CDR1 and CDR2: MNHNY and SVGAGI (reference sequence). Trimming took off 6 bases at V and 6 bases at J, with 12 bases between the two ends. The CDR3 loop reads CASRADKGQPQHF. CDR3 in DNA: TGTGCCAGCAGGGCGGACAAAGGTCAGCCCCAGCATTTT.

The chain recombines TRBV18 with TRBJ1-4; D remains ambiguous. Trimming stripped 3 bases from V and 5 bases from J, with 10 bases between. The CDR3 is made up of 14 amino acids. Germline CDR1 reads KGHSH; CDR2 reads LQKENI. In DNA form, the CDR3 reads TGTGCCAGCTCACCCTATAGCCAGAATGAAAAACTGTTTTTT. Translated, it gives CASSPYSQNEKLFF.